One sample yielded the 31 T cell receptor beta chains listed below, sequenced in a study of blood T cell repertoires in COVID-19. Assay used: immunoSEQ multiplex PCR; TCRdb lists only in-frame clones, some missing. The sample consists of about 210,000 clones, 65% to 85% of them appearing once. Sequencing was carried out using PBMCs or T cells enriched from blood (not recorded which). Source of these receptors: a woman aged 25-40 years who had been exposed to COVID-19.

The gene calls are TRBV7-6 and TRBJ2-3; D not certain. CDR1 and CDR2 (germline): SGHVS, FNYEAQ. The V and J ends lost 1 base and 0 bases respectively, with 8 bases between them. The CDR3 is 15 amino acids. The CDR3: CASSLVHSSTDTQYF. In nucleotides, the CDR3 is TGTGCCAGCAGCTTAGTGCACAGTAGCACAGATACGCAGTATTTT.

The V gene is TRBV5-4, the J gene TRBJ2-2; no reliable D call. From germline, CDR1 is SGHNT and CDR2 YYREEE (reference sequence). Trimming stripped 1 base from V and 4 bases from J, with 5 bases between. This CDR3 contains 13 residues. The CDR3 sequence is CASSLRVTGELFF. The DNA for the CDR3 is TGTGCCAGCAGCTTGCGGGTCACCGGGGAGCTGTTTTTT.

This chain links TRBV19 with TRBJ2-1; 13 bases are shared with TRBD2. V dropped 7 bases and J dropped 14; count of bases not matched to a gene: 14. CDR1 and CDR2 from the germline V gene are LNHDA and SQIVND (reference sequence). This CDR3 spans 15 amino acids. In DNA, the CDR3 is TGTGCCAGTACCCCGACTAGCGGGGGGCTCAAGGTGGAGTTCTTC. Translated: CASTPTSGGLKVEFF.

The chain links TRBV5-5 to TRBJ1-6, with D possibly being TRBD1 (6 bases). From germline, CDR1 is SGHKS and CDR2 YYEKEE (reference sequence). This CDR3 has 15 amino acids. V lost 1 base, J lost 5 bases, and 10 bases lay in between. DNA for the CDR3: TGTGCCAGCAGCTTGTCCTACAGGGATAATTCACCCCTCCACTTT. Amino acids: CASSLSYRDNSPLHF. Drawing the rest from reference TRBV5-5 and TRBJ1-6, the complete variable domain is DAGVTQSPTHLIKTRGQQVTLRCSPISGHKSVSWYQQVLGQGPQFIFQYYEKEERGRGNFPDRFSARQFPNYSSELNVNALLLGDSALYLCASSLSYRDNSPLHFGNGTRLTVT.

This chain connects TRBV6-4 to TRBJ2-1; TRBD2 agrees at 10 bases. The CDR3 consists of 15 residues. With V trimmed by 5 bases and J by 7 bases, 8 bases remained unmatched. Germline lookup yields CDR1 MRHNA and CDR2 SNTAGT. For the CDR3, the DNA is TGTGCCAGCAGTCCTAGCGGGGGAACTTGGAATGAGCAGTTCTTC. Translation: CASSPSGGTWNEQFF.

J is TRBJ1-1 and V is TRBV27; D is undetermined. Germline CDR1 and CDR2: MNHEY and SMNVEV (reference sequence). The ends were cut back, 7 bases at V and 9 bases at J, with 9 bases in the middle. There are 10 residues in the CDR3. The CDR3 nucleotides read TGTGCCAGCATCGGGGTTAAAGCTTTCTTT. Protein: CASIGVKAFF.

The genes are TRBV7-6 and TRBJ1-1, with 7 bases identical to TRBD1. The V segment lost 3 bases and the J segment 1 base; nucleotides outside the gene matches: 8. The CDR3 length is 16 residues. Germline loops: CDR1 SGHVS, CDR2 FNYEAQ. The CDR3 here is CASSLLSGTENTEAFF. The CDR3, as DNA: TGTGCCAGCAGCTTGCTCTCCGGGACAGAGAACACTGAAGCTTTCTTT.

This chain links TRBV7-8 with TRBJ2-3, with TRBD2 matching 11 bases. Looked up from germline, CDR1 is SGHVS and CDR2 is FQNEAQ. J was trimmed by 5 bases and V by 6 bases; bases with no gene match: 1. CDR3 length: 13 residues. The DNA for the CDR3 is TGTGCCAGCAGTCTAGCGGGGGGAGATACGCAGTATTTT. It translates to CASSLAGGDTQYF.

Concerning this clone itself: The junction differs from germline at one of its ends, possibly a read error. The rearrangement joins TRBV12-3 or TRBV12-4 to TRBJ1-6, with D uncertain. The CDR3 extends over 11 amino acids. CDR3 nucleotide sequence: TGTGCCAGCAGTTTAGGAGGGAGCGTGTACTTT. It is translated as CASSLGGSVYF.

The chain recombines TRBV19 with TRBJ1-2; TRBD1 agrees at 10 bases. Germline V lookup: CDR1 LNHDA, CDR2 SQIVND (reference sequence). The CDR3 is 15 amino acids. The V and J ends lost 7 bases and 7 bases, in that order; junction bases with no gene match: 12. Here the CDR3 reads CASIPRPGQGSGYTF. The CDR3 DNA sequence: TGTGCCAGTATCCCCAGACCGGGACAGGGGTCTGGCTACACCTTC.

V and J are TRBV19 and TRBJ1-3; a weak D match, TRBD1 (5 bases). The CDR3 has 16 amino acids. V was cut by 0 bases and J by 3 bases, with 12 bases left in between. Germline V gene sequence: CDR1 LNHDA, CDR2 SQIVND (reference sequence). The CDR3 DNA is TGTGCCAGTAGTATAGACGTGGACACCATTGGAAACACCATATATTTT. It is translated as CASSIDVDTIGNTIYF.

Relative to its sample, this clone is medium-sized. The chain links TRBV11-2 to TRBJ1-1; possible D gene TRBD1, 6 bases. The CDR3 loop spans 15 amino acids. Trimming took off 1 base at V and 4 bases at J, with 13 bases between the two ends. CDR1 is SGHAT, CDR2 FQNNGV, per germline. The CDR3 loop is CASSLGLTGFTEAFF. In nucleotides, the CDR3 is TGTGCCAGCAGCTTAGGACTTACAGGGTTCACTGAAGCTTTCTTT.

The gene calls are TRBV27 and TRBJ1-4; the D gene is possibly TRBD1 (5 bases). Germline-derived CDR1 and CDR2 are MNHEY and SMNVEV (reference sequence). Deletions cut 0 bases from V and 1 base from J, with 6 bases between. The CDR3 is made up of 15 amino acids. CDR3 sequence (DNA): TGTGCCAGCAGTTTATCGGGGGGAACTAATGAAAAACTGTTTTTT. Translating gives CASSLSGGTNEKLFF.

This chain joins TRBV9 and TRBJ2-3, with a tentative D call TRBD2 (5 bases). Deletions cut 3 bases from V and 0 bases from J, with 8 bases between. There are 14 residues in the CDR3. Germline assignment: CDR1 SGDLS and CDR2 YYNGEE. For the CDR3, the DNA is TGTGCCAGCAGCGCGGACTGGAGCACAGATACGCAGTATTTT. This sequence encodes CASSADWSTDTQYF.

The chain joins TRBV5-6 to TRBJ1-4; 9 bases match TRBD1. The CDR3 loop spans 15 amino acids. CDR1 is SGHDT and CDR2 is YYEEEE in the germline V gene. After removal of 4 bases from V and 1 base from J, the junction contained 2 bases not matched to a gene. CDR3 sequence (DNA): TGTGCCAGCAGCCCGGGACAGGGAACTAATGAAAAACTGTTTTTT. It translates to CASSPGQGTNEKLFF.

This clone was seen just once. This sequence joins TRBV14 and TRBJ2-4, with D possibly TRBD2 on 6 matching bases. V lost 0 bases and J lost 8, with 11 bases in between. The germline V gene has CDR1 SGHDN and CDR2 FVKESK. The CDR3 runs to 14 residues. The CDR3 loop reads CASSQDGGLDIQYF. The CDR3 DNA reads TGTGCCAGCAGCCAAGACGGGGGTCTGGACATTCAGTACTTC.

This clone was seen only once. The chain carries TRBV6-2 or TRBV6-3 and TRBJ2-5; D is possibly TRBD2 (5 bases). The CDR3 totals 15 residues. The germline V gene encodes CDR1 MNHEY and CDR2 SVGEGT. V lost 2 bases and J 2 bases, leaving 12 bases between the germline ends. The CDR3 region is CASSYQAEWQETQYF. In nucleotides, the CDR3 is TGTGCCAGCAGTTACCAAGCGGAATGGCAAGAGACCCAGTACTTC.

This chain uses TRBV5-4 with TRBJ1-1; 7 bases line up with TRBD1. Germline CDR1 is SGHNT and CDR2 is YYREEE (reference sequence). V lost 3 bases and J lost 0; bases outside the gene matches: 2. The CDR3 spans 14 residues. For the CDR3, the DNA is TGTGCCAGCAGCTGGGGACAGATGAACACTGAAGCTTTCTTT. Translating gives CASSWGQMNTEAFF.

The V and J genes are TRBV10-2 and TRBJ1-1, with a weak D call TRBD1 (5 bases). Germline CDR1 WSHSY, CDR2 SAAADI. This CDR3 comprises 12 residues. The ends were cut back, 1 base at V and 7 bases at J, with 7 bases in the middle. The CDR3 sequence is CASSEFDSEAFF. The CDR3 region has the DNA TGCGCCAGCAGTGAGTTTGACAGTGAAGCTTTCTTT.

This chain uses TRBV25-1 with TRBJ2-5, with TRBD2 as a possible D gene (5 bases). V was pared by 2 bases and J by 2 bases, with 12 bases between. CDR1 is MGHDK, CDR2 SYGVNS, per germline. This CDR3 contains 15 residues. CDR3 in amino acids: CASSEPTGKQETQYF. The CDR3 nucleotides read TGTGCCAGCAGTGAACCTACGGGGAAACAAGAGACCCAGTACTTC.

This sequence joins TRBV20-1 and TRBJ2-5; weak D call: TRBD1 (6 bases). V lost 6 bases, J lost 3 bases, and 8 bases lay in between. The CDR3 has 11 amino acids. From germline, CDR1 is DFQATT and CDR2 SNEGSKA (reference sequence). The CDR3 spells CSARTEETQYF. For the CDR3, the DNA is TGCAGTGCCCGGACAGAAGAGACCCAGTACTTC.

The chain links TRBV4-1 to TRBJ2-7, with D possibly TRBD1 on 5 matching bases. CDR1 is MGHRA, CDR2 YSYEKL, per germline. The germline V and J ends were trimmed by 0 bases and 0 bases, with 15 bases remaining between them. The length of the CDR3 is 17 residues. The CDR3 DNA reads TGCGCCAGCAGCCAAGAAACTCTCCAGGGATACTCCTACGAGCAGTACTTC. It codes for CASSQETLQGYSYEQYF.

This chain links TRBV29-1 with TRBJ1-2, with a tentative D call TRBD1 (6 bases). Germline V gene data show CDR1 as SQVTM and CDR2 as ANQGSEA. This CDR3 contains 12 residues. V lost 4 bases and J 5 bases, leaving 11 bases between the germline ends. CDR3 nucleotide sequence: TGCAGCGTTGTTGGGGGCGGTTATGGCTACACCTTC. Translating it yields CSVVGGGYGYTF.

This clone was detected a few times. This chain uses TRBV7-9 with TRBJ1-1; perhaps TRBD1 as D (6 bases). The CDR3 is made up of 15 amino acids. CDR1 and CDR2 (germline): SEHNR, FQNEAQ (reference sequence). Trimming pared 0 bases from V and 2 bases from J, leaving 10 bases between. The CDR3 here is CASSLAGGGNTEAFF. The CDR3 DNA sequence: TGTGCCAGCAGCTTAGCTGGGGGCGGTAACACTGAAGCTTTCTTT.

The chain combines TRBV6-2 or TRBV6-3 with TRBJ2-7; perhaps TRBD2 as D (5 bases). V shed 6 bases and J shed 5 bases, with 14 bases lying between them. CDR1 is MNHEY and CDR2 is SVGEGT in the germline V gene. The CDR3 has 13 amino acids. The CDR3 bases are TGTGCCAGCAGCCTCGGCCCCGGGGACGAGCAGTACTTC. It codes for CASSLGPGDEQYF.

The genes are TRBV12-2 and TRBJ2-7; TRBD1 was called by the table and not checked on the DNA. TRBV12-2 is marked as a pseudogene. CDR3 length: 18 amino acids. Here the CDR3 reads CASRLGGPLKISSYEQYF. CDR3 DNA: TGTGCAAGTCGCCTAGGGGGGCCCTTAAAAATTAGCTCCTACGAGCAGTACTTC.

The chain employs TRBV19 and TRBJ2-3, with D tentatively TRBD2 (6 bases). CDR1 is LNHDA, CDR2 SQIVND, per germline (reference sequence). V was trimmed by 6 bases and J by 2 bases, leaving 12 bases between them. The CDR3 has 14 amino acids. In nucleotides, the CDR3 is TGTGCCAGTAGCCCGGGACTGTACACAGATACGCAGTATTTT. Translation gives CASSPGLYTDTQYF.

The V and J genes are TRBV12-3 or TRBV12-4 and TRBJ2-7; a weak D match, TRBD1 (6 bases). V lost 3 bases to trimming and J lost 3 bases, with 9 bases between them. The CDR3 is 13 residues long. Written as DNA, the CDR3 is TGTGCCAGCAGTTTGCAGGGGCTCTACGAGCAGTACTTC. Its protein product is CASSLQGLYEQYF.

This clone has only a few counts. The rearrangement links TRBV9 to TRBJ1-3; 8 nucleotides match TRBD1. CDR1 SGDLS and CDR2 YYNGEE come from the germline V gene. This CDR3 has 17 residues. V was clipped by 4 bases and J by 3 bases; unmatched bases: 12. The CDR3: CASSIHPGGQGGNTIYF. The CDR3 DNA sequence: TGTGCCAGCAGCATACATCCAGGGGGCCAGGGTGGAAACACCATATATTTT.

The V gene is TRBV4-1, the J gene TRBJ1-2; tentatively, D is TRBD1 (5 bases). The CDR3 totals 14 residues. V was cut by 4 bases and J by 9 bases, with 18 bases left in between. Germline values: CDR1 MGHRA, CDR2 YSYEKL. For the CDR3, the DNA is TGCGCCAGCAGCCCAGACCCGCAGGGTGGTAGCTACACCTTC. Protein: CASSPDPQGGSYTF.

The chain couples TRBV5-3 to TRBJ2-7; TRBD1 aligns across 8 bases. TRBV5-3 is labeled an ORF, and its function is uncertain. This CDR3 contains 17 residues. The trim removed 4 bases at V and 6 bases at J, leaving 18 bases unmatched. The CDR3, as DNA: TGTGCCAGAAGCCCAGTATGTCAGGGGGCGAGTTTTCTCGAGCAGTACTTC. It translates to CARSPVCQGASFLEQYF.